The 10 T cell receptor beta chains reported below all come from one sample, sequenced in a study of blood T cell repertoires in COVID-19. Some clones are missing from TCRdb's copy, which holds only in-frame ones; the method was immunoSEQ multiplex PCR. The table has under 250,000 clones, about 90% seen once; the top ten hold roughly 1.2%. Sequenced sample: peripheral blood. The receptors originated from a man under 40 with acute or convalescent COVID-19.

The CDR3 DNA follows: TGTGCCAGCAGTCCCGGGGGGACAGGGGCTTACGAGCAGTACTTC. It yields the protein CASSPGGTGAYEQYF. The chain couples TRBV6-5 to TRBJ2-7; TRBD1 aligns across 10 bases. This CDR3 has 15 amino acids. The germline V gene encodes CDR1 MNHEY and CDR2 SVGAGI. V lost 5 bases, J lost 4 bases, and 8 bases stayed unmatched.

This chain uses TRBV5-5 with TRBJ2-1; tentative D call: TRBD2 (6 bases). Germline V lookup: CDR1 SGHKS, CDR2 YYEKEE (reference sequence). This CDR3 has 16 amino acids. V was trimmed by 2 bases and J by 9 bases, leaving 21 bases between them. The DNA of the CDR3 is TGTGCCAGCAGCTTCCAACCGGGACTTCTAGATAGTGAGCAGTTCTTC. Its protein is CASSFQPGLLDSEQFF.

The V gene is TRBV2, the J gene TRBJ2-5, with 8 positions matching TRBD2. The CDR3 has 15 amino acids. Germline V lookup: CDR1 SNHLY, CDR2 FYNNEI. Unmatched junction bases numbered 6, after V lost 2 bases and J lost 4 bases. The DNA of the CDR3 is TGTGCCAGCAGTGAATTTTGGACTAGCATAGAGACCCAGTACTTC. This codes for CASSEFWTSIETQYF.

V usage is TRBV9 and J usage is TRBJ2-5; TRBD2 might be the D (6 bases). The CDR3 runs to 14 residues. The V end lost 0 bases, the J end lost 5 bases, and 11 bases lay between the germline ends. The germline gives CDR1 SGDLS, CDR2 YYNGEE. The CDR3 DNA reads TGTGCCAGCAGCGTAGGGGGGGTCAGGGAGACCCAGTACTTC. The encoded protein is CASSVGGVRETQYF.

The chain is built from TRBV19 and TRBJ2-7, with 9 bases matching TRBD1. CDR1 and CDR2 from the germline V gene are LNHDA and SQIVND (reference sequence). This CDR3 spans 14 amino acids. The V segment lost 6 bases and the J segment 6 bases; nucleotides outside the gene matches: 9. CDR3 amino acids: CASRPRDRASEQYF. DNA for the CDR3: TGTGCCAGTAGGCCGCGGGACAGGGCGTCCGAGCAGTACTTC.

V is TRBV5-1 and J is TRBJ2-1, with D possibly TRBD1 on 5 matching bases. CDR3 length: 13 residues. V was trimmed by 1 base and J by 8 bases, leaving 10 bases between them. Germline V gene lookup returns CDR1 SGHRS and CDR2 YFSETQ. The CDR3 nucleotides are TGCGCCAGCAGCTTGAATCAGGGCTATGAGCAGTTCTTC. Its protein product is CASSLNQGYEQFF.

This clone was picked up many times. The V and J genes are TRBV18 and TRBJ2-7, with 8 bases matching TRBD1. The CDR3 has 14 residues. V was pared by 6 bases and J by 6 bases, with 10 bases of the junction left unmatched. CDR1 is KGHSH, CDR2 LQKENI, per germline. CDR3 DNA sequence: TGTGCCAGCTCCACCAAGAAACAGGGGGGCGAGCAGTACTTC. Residues: CASSTKKQGGEQYF.

The rearrangement uses TRBV5-4 and TRBJ2-1; 9 positions agree with TRBD1. The CDR3 contains 14 residues. Germline trimming cut 2 bases from V and 6 bases from J; bases unmatched to any gene: 3. Germline CDR1 is SGHNT and CDR2 is YYREEE (reference sequence). CDR3 DNA: TGTGCCAGCAGCTTTGGGACAGGGTCCAATGAGCAGTTCTTC. Its translation: CASSFGTGSNEQFF.

This clone was recorded a few times. The chain uses TRBV20-1 and TRBJ2-2; 7 nucleotides agree with TRBD1. The CDR3 has 14 amino acids. Germline assignment: CDR1 DFQATT and CDR2 SNEGSKA (reference sequence). J lost 7 bases, V lost 3 bases, and 8 bases had no gene match. CDR3 nucleotides: TGCAGTGCTAGTCGAGGGGGCGACAGCGGGGAGCTGTTTTTT. Residues: CSASRGGDSGELFF.

The chain links TRBV30 to TRBJ2-3; TRBD1 aligns across 8 bases. V lost 0 bases, J lost 8 bases, and 10 bases stayed unmatched. The CDR3 runs to 15 residues. CDR1 and CDR2 (germline): GTSNPN, SVGIG (reference sequence). CDR3 bases: TGTGCCTGGAGTGTGGCAGGGGGCTCAGCGGGTACGCAGTATTTT. Its protein product is CAWSVAGGSAGTQYF.